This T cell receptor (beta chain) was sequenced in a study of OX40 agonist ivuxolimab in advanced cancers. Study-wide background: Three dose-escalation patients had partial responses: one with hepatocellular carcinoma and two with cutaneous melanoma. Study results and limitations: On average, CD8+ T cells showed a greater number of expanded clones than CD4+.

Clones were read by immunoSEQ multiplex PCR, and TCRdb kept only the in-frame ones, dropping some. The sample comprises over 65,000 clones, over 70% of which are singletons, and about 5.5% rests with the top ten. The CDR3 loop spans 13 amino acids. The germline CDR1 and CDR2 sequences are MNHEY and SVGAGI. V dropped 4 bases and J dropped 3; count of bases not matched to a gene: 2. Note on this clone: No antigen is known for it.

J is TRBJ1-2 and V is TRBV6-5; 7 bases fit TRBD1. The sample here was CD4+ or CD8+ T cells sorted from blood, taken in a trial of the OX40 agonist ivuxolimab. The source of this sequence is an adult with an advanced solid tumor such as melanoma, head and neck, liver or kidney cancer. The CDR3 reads CASSLGTDYGYTF. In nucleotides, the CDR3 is TGTGCCAGCAGTTTAGGGACAGACTATGGCTACACCTTC.